This is a list of T cell receptor beta chains from one sample in a study of blood T cells in healthy people across ages. From the 5' RACE reads, TCRdb called clonotypes with MiXCR, one entry per CDR3 protein. Here the sample spans more than 900,000 distinct CDR3 sequences, approximately 25% being singletons. The same data also contributed to another study, on T cells of mothers and their children.

Sequenced material: blood. The source is a girl aged 2-9 years in good health. Both conserved end residues are part of each CDR3. Each record gives: V gene, D gene, clone size, J gene, CDR3 protein, CDR3 DNA. The D gene is left open where the match is weak. The size field is filled for only some rows; it gives once, few, many or a size class.

>TRBV5-1|-|few|TRBJ2-7
CASSSDRLSYEQYF
TGCGCCAGCAGCTCTGACCGACTCTCCTACGAGCAGTACTTC
>TRBV12-3/TRBV12-4|-|few|TRBJ2-6
CASGRAGSGANVLTF
TGTGCCAGCGGACGGGCTGGCTCTGGGGCCAACGTCCTGACTTTC
>TRBV28|TRBD1|-|TRBJ1-2
CASREDRVGYTF
TGTGCCAGCAGGGAGGACAGGGTTGGCTACACCTTC
>TRBV7-9|TRBD1|-|TRBJ2-7
CASSHRDSLYEQYF
TGTGCCAGCAGCCACCGGGACAGCCTCTACGAGCAGTACTTC
>TRBV29-1|-|-|TRBJ2-1
CSVEIHNEQFF
TGCAGCGTTGAGATTCACAATGAGCAGTTCTTC
>TRBV2|TRBD2|few|TRBJ2-2
CASSETSGVAGELFF
TGTGCCAGCAGTGAAACGAGCGGGGTAGCCGGGGAGCTGTTTTTT
>TRBV10-2|TRBD2|-|TRBJ2-7
CASSEFREGYEQYF
TGCGCCAGCAGTGAGTTTCGGGAGGGGTACGAGCAGTACTTC
>TRBV3-1|-|-|TRBJ1-2
CASSQESRGGIYGYTF
TGTGCCAGCAGCCAAGAATCTCGGGGGGGAATTTATGGCTACACCTTC
>TRBV3-1|-|-|TRBJ2-7
CASSQLGGTTDEQYF
TGTGCCAGCAGCCAACTTGGAGGCACGACGGACGAGCAGTACTTC
>TRBV4-2|-|-|TRBJ2-7
CASSPSGGGDTYEQYF
TGTGCCAGCAGCCCCAGTGGAGGGGGAGACACCTACGAGCAGTACTTC
>TRBV7-3|-|-|TRBJ2-1
CASSLVGLPHNEQFF
TGTGCCAGCAGCTTAGTAGGACTTCCACATAATGAGCAGTTCTTC
>TRBV5-5|-|many|TRBJ2-1
CASSHNNEQFF
TGTGCCAGCAGCCACAACAATGAGCAGTTCTTC
>TRBV4-3|-|-|TRBJ2-3
CASSRGPSDTQYF
TGCGCCAGCAGCCGAGGACCGTCAGATACGCAGTATTTT
>TRBV27|-|-|TRBJ1-4
CASSLVMGEKLFF
TGTGCCAGCAGTTTAGTCATGGGGGAAAAACTGTTTTTT
>TRBV4-1|-|-|TRBJ2-7
CASSQATPISTGFSYEQYF
TGCGCCAGCAGCCAAGCAACCCCGATTTCGACAGGCTTCTCCTACGAGCAGTACTTC
>TRBV2|-|-|TRBJ2-5
CASSGTSETHYF
TGTGCCAGTTCCGGGACATCAGAGACCCACTACTTC
>TRBV7-6|-|few|TRBJ1-1
CASSLGVGTNTEAFF
TGTGCCAGCAGCTTAGGAGTGGGGACGAACACTGAAGCTTTCTTT
>TRBV15|TRBD1|-|TRBJ1-5
CATSRDQGAAQPQHF
TGTGCCACCAGCAGAGATCAGGGGGCGGCTCAGCCCCAGCATTTT
>TRBV29-1|-|few|TRBJ1-4
CSVEVNGLDEKLFF
TGCAGCGTTGAGGTAAACGGACTGGATGAAAAACTGTTTTTT
>TRBV28|-|-|TRBJ1-1
CASSFRVGDTEAFF
TGTGCCAGCAGTTTTAGGGTTGGGGACACTGAAGCTTTCTTT
>TRBV5-4|-|-|TRBJ2-5
CASSSEGTYQETQYF
TGTGCCAGCAGCTCTGAGGGGACCTACCAAGAGACCCAGTACTTC
>TRBV4-3|TRBD2|-|TRBJ2-3
CASSQAVAGEIDTQYF
TGCGCCAGCAGCCAGGCTGTGGCGGGGGAGATAGATACGCAGTATTTT
>TRBV7-2|-|few|TRBJ1-4
CASSSGRFHEKLFF
TGTGCCAGCAGCTCCGGGAGGTTCCATGAAAAACTGTTTTTT
>TRBV24-1|TRBD2|-|TRBJ2-1
CATSDYIGGGSYNEQFF
TGTGCCACCAGTGATTATATTGGGGGGGGCTCCTACAATGAGCAGTTCTTC
>TRBV29-1|-|-|TRBJ2-5
CSVSPGAETQYF
TGCAGCGTTTCCCCCGGGGCAGAGACCCAGTACTTC
>TRBV15|TRBD1|-|TRBJ2-7
CATSRGRTGNYEQYF
TGTGCCACCAGCAGAGGAAGGACAGGAAACTACGAGCAGTACTTC
>TRBV24-1|-|-|TRBJ2-2
CATSDPTGTNTGELFF
TGTGCCACCAGTGATCCTACAGGGACGAACACCGGGGAGCTGTTTTTT
>TRBV6-5|TRBD2|few|TRBJ2-7
CASSLLAGGVEQYF
TGTGCCAGCAGTCTACTAGCGGGAGGGGTCGAGCAGTACTTC
>TRBV5-1|-|-|TRBJ2-5
CASTARGKETQYF
TGCGCCAGCACTGCCAGGGGAAAAGAGACCCAGTACTTC
>TRBV7-2|-|-|TRBJ2-1
CASSPIINNEQFF
TGTGCCAGCAGCCCGATAATAAACAATGAGCAGTTCTTC
>TRBV28|-|-|TRBJ1-3
CASRPEGQKYTIYF
TGTGCCAGCAGACCCGAGGGGCAGAAGTACACCATATATTTT
>TRBV12-5|-|few|TRBJ1-6
CASGALKESSYNSPLHF
TGTGCTAGTGGTGCCCTCAAGGAGAGCTCCTATAATTCACCCCTCCACTTT
>TRBV7-2|-|few|TRBJ2-5
CASRIGGSGETQYF
TGTGCCAGCAGAATAGGGGGAAGTGGAGAGACCCAGTACTTC
>TRBV24-1|-|many|TRBJ2-3
CATGVTGPSTDTQYF
TGTGCCACCGGAGTGACGGGCCCTAGCACAGATACGCAGTATTTT
>TRBV5-1|-|few|TRBJ1-1
CASSDSRGVLNTEAFF
TGCGCCAGCAGCGACTCGCGGGGGGTTTTGAACACTGAAGCTTTCTTT
>TRBV5-1|TRBD1|-|TRBJ2-3
CASRIDRVDTQYF
TGCGCCAGCAGGATTGACAGGGTAGATACGCAGTATTTT
>TRBV14|-|-|TRBJ2-7
CASSLLEGNEQYF
TGTGCCAGCAGCCTCCTGGAGGGAAACGAGCAGTACTTC
>TRBV29-1|TRBD1|-|TRBJ2-5
CSGQTGEETQYF
TGCAGCGGCCAGACAGGGGAAGAGACCCAGTACTTC
>TRBV7-9|TRBD2|-|TRBJ2-1
CASSPGTSSSNEQFF
TGTGCCAGCAGCCCCGGGACTAGCTCCAGCAATGAGCAGTTCTTC
>TRBV24-1|TRBD1|few|TRBJ2-7
CATSQSGTGDYEQYF
TGTGCCACCAGCCAGTCAGGGACAGGGGACTACGAGCAGTACTTC
>TRBV12-5|-|few|TRBJ2-7
CASGLVESGEQYF
TGTGCTAGTGGTTTGGTAGAGTCGGGCGAGCAGTACTTC
>TRBV7-8|-|-|TRBJ2-4
CASSLGLGIQYF
TGTGCCAGCAGCTTGGGCCTGGGCATTCAGTACTTC
>TRBV5-1|-|-|TRBJ1-1
CASSFQASDTEAFF
TGCGCCAGCAGCTTTCAGGCTTCCGACACTGAAGCTTTCTTT
>TRBV20-1|-|-|TRBJ2-3
CSARGGGGDTDTQYF
TGCAGTGCTAGAGGGGGGGGCGGTGACACAGATACGCAGTATTTT
>TRBV6-5|-|once|TRBJ2-5
CASSYSRMMAKETQYF
TGTGCCAGCAGTTACTCGAGAATGATGGCTAAAGAGACCCAGTACTTC
>TRBV7-9|-|-|TRBJ2-3
CASTTDTQYF
TGTGCCAGCACAACAGATACGCAGTATTTT
>TRBV20-1|TRBD1|-|TRBJ2-7
CSAGGDSYTPYEQYF
TGCAGTGCTGGTGGGGACAGCTACACCCCTTACGAGCAGTACTTC
>TRBV4-1|TRBD2|-|TRBJ2-1
CASSQTGLAGRREQFF
TGCGCCAGCAGCCAGACGGGACTAGCGGGACGTAGGGAGCAGTTCTTC